The 16 T cell receptor beta chains in this list originate from one sample, sequenced in a study of T cells after posttransplantation cyclophosphamide. Using immunoSEQ multiplex PCR, the repertoire was profiled, and TCRdb retains in-frame clones only, with some absent. The sample was found to contain about 2,700 clones, and every one recurs. Treatment was busulfan-fludarabine conditioning, a marrow graft, and cyclophosphamide on days +3 and +4. This specimen was PBMCs, taken after allogeneic stem cell transplant with posttransplant cyclophosphamide. All receptors derive from a male patient between 55 and 70 years old who received an allogeneic stem cell transplant from a related donor and was CMV-positive. Some of these T cells may belong to the graft donor.

This clone is medium-sized. The chain links TRBV5-1 to TRBJ1-4; D is ambiguous. This CDR3 region has 15 residues. Germline V CDR1 and CDR2: SGHRS, YFSETQ. Trimming stripped 1 base from V and 4 bases from J, with 11 bases between. CDR3 protein: CASSLSVGSNEKLFF. The CDR3 nucleotides read TGCGCCAGCAGCTTGTCAGTAGGGAGTAATGAAAAACTGTTTTTT.

By share of the sample, this clone is medium-sized (0.01 to 0.1%). The chain links TRBV14 to TRBJ1-1; D is uncertain. The CDR3 is 13 residues long. V gave up 0 bases and J gave up 6 bases, with 8 bases separating them. Germline loops: CDR1 SGHDN, CDR2 FVKESK. The CDR3 sequence: CASSQEHGAEAFF. The CDR3 region has the DNA TGTGCCAGCAGCCAAGAACACGGAGCTGAAGCTTTCTTT.

This clone is deemed medium-sized (0.01 to 0.1%). This chain joins TRBV6-1 and TRBJ2-7; D possibly corresponds to TRBD1 (5 bases). The CDR3 extends over 15 amino acids. With 3 bases removed from V and 6 bases from J, the gap between germline ends came to 18 bases. CDR1 is MNHNS and CDR2 is SASEGT in the germline V gene. The CDR3 nucleotides are TGTGCCAGCAGTGAGGTGGGAACAGGTGGCGGCGAGCAGTACTTC. Translation gives CASSEVGTGGGEQYF.

In this sample, this clone turned up many times. The rearrangement joins TRBV21-1 to TRBJ2-5; the tabulated D call, TRBD1, remains unverified against the DNA. TRBV21-1 is a known pseudogene. The CDR3 contains 13 residues. The CDR3 loop reads CASSGQKQETQYF. CDR3 sequence (DNA): TGTGCCAGCAGCGGACAGAAACAAGAGACCCAGTACTTC.

This clone is labeled medium-sized. The chain carries TRBV29-1 and TRBJ2-7; D may be TRBD2 (5 bases). Germline V gene sequence: CDR1 SQVTM, CDR2 ANQGSEA. The V end was cut by 6 bases, the J end by 2 bases, with 11 bases between. There are 12 residues in the CDR3. CDR3 sequence reads: CSVLRGPYEQYF. The DNA of the CDR3 is TGCAGCGTCCTAAGAGGGCCCTACGAGCAGTACTTC.

This clone has ten or more counts. V usage is TRBV30 and J usage is TRBJ2-2, with no clear D. This CDR3 contains 15 residues. The V end was cut by 2 bases, the J end by 0 bases, with 10 bases between. Germline V gene sequence: CDR1 GTSNPN, CDR2 SVGIG (reference sequence). The CDR3 DNA sequence: TGTGCCTGGAGTTATTTACAGACGAACACCGGGGAGCTGTTTTTT. Its protein is CAWSYLQTNTGELFF.

This clone ranks as medium-sized. The chain joins TRBV2 to TRBJ1-5; no clear D gene. Per the germline V gene, CDR1 is SNHLY and CDR2 is FYNNEI. This CDR3 is built from 13 residues. Trimming stripped 3 bases from V and 4 bases from J, with 7 bases between. CDR3 sequence reads: CASSERQNQPQHF. The CDR3, as DNA: TGTGCCAGCAGTGAGCGGCAGAATCAGCCCCAGCATTTT.

This clone is medium-sized. The chain combines TRBV7-2 with TRBJ1-2; the match to TRBD1 covers 8 bases. Looked up from germline, CDR1 is SGHTA and CDR2 is FQGNSA. V shed 0 bases, J shed 3 bases, and the junction held 3 bases outside the gene matches. The CDR3 is made up of 15 amino acids. The CDR3 here is CASSLARQGYYGYTF. The CDR3 region has the DNA TGTGCCAGCAGCTTAGCGCGACAGGGGTACTATGGCTACACCTTC.

By sample share, this clone is medium-sized. The chain joins TRBV7-6 to TRBJ2-6; 7 positions match TRBD1. CDR1 and CDR2 from the germline V gene are SGHVS and FNYEAQ. J was trimmed by 0 bases and V by 5 bases; bases with no gene match: 4. This CDR3 is 16 amino acids long. The CDR3 region has the DNA TGTGCCAGCAGCCCGACAGGGCCCTCTGGGGCCAACGTCCTGACTTTC. Translating gives CASSPTGPSGANVLTF.

In its sample, this clone ranks as medium-sized. The chain has TRBV7-9 and TRBJ1-5, with TRBD1 matching 9 bases. The V gene's germline CDR1 is SEHNR and CDR2 FQNEAQ (reference sequence). CDR3 length: 14 amino acids. J was trimmed by 6 bases and V by 10 bases; bases with no gene match: 10. The CDR3 region is CATAGQGVGQPQHF. CDR3 nucleotide sequence: TGTGCCACTGCGGGACAGGGCGTGGGTCAGCCCCAGCATTTT.

This clone is judged medium-sized. The rearrangement links TRBV30 to TRBJ1-1; D ambiguous. The CDR3 has 14 amino acids. The germline gives CDR1 GTSNPN, CDR2 SVGIG (reference sequence). V lost 3 bases and J lost 4, with 15 bases in between. The CDR3 is CAWSDQTVRTEAFF. The CDR3 coding sequence is TGTGCCTGGAGCGATCAGACTGTGCGCACTGAAGCTTTCTTT.

This clone was recorded at least ten times. The chain employs TRBV5-4 and TRBJ2-1; TRBD1 matches at 10 bases. V dropped 4 bases and J dropped 2; count of bases not matched to a gene: 3. Per the germline V gene, CDR1 is SGHNT and CDR2 is YYREEE (reference sequence). The CDR3 runs to 15 residues. The CDR3 is CASSPGQGAYNEQFF. The CDR3 DNA follows: TGTGCCAGCAGCCCCGGACAGGGGGCCTACAATGAGCAGTTCTTC.

Within the sample, this clone is medium-sized. The genes are TRBV5-1 and TRBJ2-1; 7 bases are shared with TRBD1. This CDR3 contains 16 residues. Germline CDR1 SGHRS, CDR2 YFSETQ. V lost 0 bases and J lost 3; bases outside the gene matches: 6. CDR3 DNA: TGCGCCAGCAGCTTGGGGGACAGAGTAGACTACAATGAGCAGTTCTTC. This translates into CASSLGDRVDYNEQFF.

This clone is classed as medium-sized. This chain joins TRBV7-2 and TRBJ2-7, with D tentatively TRBD2 (5 bases). Germline CDR1 is SGHTA and CDR2 is FQGNSA. V dropped 4 bases and J dropped 6 bases, with 13 bases sitting between them. This CDR3 comprises 13 residues. This CDR3 is CASSSIGGGEQYF. CDR3 DNA: TGTGCCAGCAGCTCGATCGGAGGTGGCGAGCAGTACTTC.

This clone was seen at least ten times. V is TRBV18 and J is TRBJ2-3; weak D call: TRBD2 (5 bases). CDR3 size: 16 residues. V was clipped by 5 bases and J by 1 base, with 16 bases between them. Germline lookup yields CDR1 KGHSH and CDR2 LQKENI. The CDR3 bases are TGTGCCAGCTCAGCCCTCAAGGGAGCAGGCACAGATACGCAGTATTTT. Translating gives CASSALKGAGTDTQYF.

This clone is judged medium-sized. The gene calls are TRBV29-1 and TRBJ1-1; no reliable D call. Germline V gene lookup returns CDR1 SQVTM and CDR2 ANQGSEA. Deletions cut 8 bases from V and 8 bases from J, with 15 bases between. The CDR3 spans 11 residues. This chain's CDR3 is CSPSGPGEAFF. Here the CDR3 DNA reads TGCAGCCCATCCGGTCCGGGGGAAGCTTTCTTT.